Below are 6 T cell receptor beta chains sequenced from a single sample in a study of blood T cell repertoires in COVID-19 (TCRdb year 2020). Library preparation employed the immunoSEQ multiplex PCR assay. Entries here come from immuneACCESS through TCRdb and include only in-frame sequences with V and J called. Some clones fail to appear in such tables; in the studies checked, an unresolved V gene covers under half of the shortfall, and the cause of the remainder is unknown. This sample lists about 200,000 clones; about 84% were detected once. The top ten clonotypes cover 4.5% to 7% of the sample. Sequencing used PBMCs or T cells enriched from blood (not recorded which). The receptors were gathered from a man aged 35 to 55 with acute COVID-19.

This sequence joins TRBV6-5 and TRBJ1-2; D gene unclear. Germline V CDR1 and CDR2: MNHEY, SVGAGI. This CDR3 has 13 amino acids. Between the trimmed V and J ends, which lost 6 bases and 6 bases, there was a span of 14 bases. The CDR3 sequence: CASSARQSDGYTF. CDR3 nucleotides: TGTGCCAGCAGCGCACGTCAATCAGATGGCTACACCTTC.

The V gene is TRBV28, the J gene TRBJ2-5; TRBD1 matches at 9 bases. Germline loops: CDR1 MDHEN, CDR2 SYDVKM. The CDR3 covers 16 residues. The trim removed 5 bases at V and 5 bases at J, leaving 12 bases unmatched. CDR3 loop: CASSPRRDRVGETQYF. CDR3 DNA: TGTGCCAGCAGTCCCCGCCGGGACAGGGTCGGGGAGACCCAGTACTTC.

This chain links TRBV7-7 with TRBJ2-2, with 10 nucleotides matching TRBD2. V dropped 4 bases and J dropped 2; count of bases not matched to a gene: 1. CDR3 length: 15 amino acids. Germline CDR1 SSHAT, CDR2 FNYEAQ (reference sequence). Written as DNA, the CDR3 is TGTGCCAGCAGCTGGACTAGCGGCAACACCGGGGAGCTGTTTTTT. Protein product: CASSWTSGNTGELFF.

The rearrangement uses TRBV5-5 and TRBJ2-7; 11 bases are shared with TRBD1. Per germline, CDR1 SGHKS and CDR2 YYEKEE (reference sequence). The CDR3 sequence is 17 residues long. The trim removed 2 bases at V and 4 bases at J, leaving 11 bases unmatched. The CDR3 sequence: CASSFITGTGGTYEQYF. The CDR3 region has the DNA TGTGCCAGCAGCTTCATTACCGGGACAGGGGGTACGTACGAGCAGTACTTC.

This sequence joins TRBV7-3 and TRBJ2-1, with 7 bases identical to TRBD2. The length of the CDR3 is 13 residues. Germline V CDR1 and CDR2: SGHTA, FQGTGA. The junction had 6 bases not matched to a gene; V was cut back by 3 bases and J by 10 bases. The CDR3 sequence: CASSLGGTREQFF. The CDR3 region has the DNA TGTGCCAGCAGCTTGGGAGGGACCAGGGAGCAGTTCTTC.

The V and J genes are TRBV28 and TRBJ1-4, with 8 nucleotides matching TRBD1. Germline V gene sequence: CDR1 MDHEN, CDR2 SYDVKM. Germline trimming cut 4 bases from V and 5 bases from J; bases unmatched to any gene: 3. The CDR3 contains 14 residues. CDR3 bases: TGTGCCAGCAGTTGGACAGGGAGCAATGAAAAACTGTTTTTT. It is translated as CASSWTGSNEKLFF.